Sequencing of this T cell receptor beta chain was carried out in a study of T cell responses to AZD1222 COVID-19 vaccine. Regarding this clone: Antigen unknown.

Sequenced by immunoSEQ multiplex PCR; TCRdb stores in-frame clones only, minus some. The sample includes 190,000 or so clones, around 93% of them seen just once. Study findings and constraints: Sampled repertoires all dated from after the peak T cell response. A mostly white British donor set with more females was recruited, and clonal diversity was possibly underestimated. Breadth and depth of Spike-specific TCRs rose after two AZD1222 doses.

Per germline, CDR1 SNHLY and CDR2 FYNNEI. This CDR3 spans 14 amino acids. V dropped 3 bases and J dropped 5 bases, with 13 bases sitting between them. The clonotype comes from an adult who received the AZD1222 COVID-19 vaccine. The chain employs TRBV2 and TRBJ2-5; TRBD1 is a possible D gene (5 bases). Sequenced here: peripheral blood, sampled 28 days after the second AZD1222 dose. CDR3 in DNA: TGTGCCAGCAGTGATGGCAGGGCCCAGGAGACCCAGTACTTC. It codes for CASSDGRAQETQYF.